These 26 T cell receptor beta chains originate from one sample sequenced in a study of T cells in Graves' hyperthyroidism and ophthalmopathy. It was RNA transcripts that yielded the amplified TCR beta CDR3 regions. An initial round of RT-PCR targeting the TCR CDR3 relied on the HTBI primer set. Using its own MiXCR run on the multiplex PCR reads, TCRdb lists one record per CDR3 protein. The data hold some 650,000 distinct CDR3 sequences, with roughly a sixth observed a single time. The specimen was blood. The source is a woman aged 40 to 55 with Graves' ophthalmopathy.

The chain is built from TRBV5-1 and TRBJ2-3, with 8 bases that match TRBD2. This CDR3 has 14 residues. Germline loops: CDR1 SGHRS, CDR2 YFSETQ. J lost 3 bases, V lost 4 bases, and 4 bases had no gene match. CDR3 amino acids: CASSREGRTDTQYF. The CDR3 nucleotides read TGCGCCAGCAGCCGGGAGGGGAGGACAGATACGCAGTATTTT.

Comment on this clonotype: A much larger clonotype is one base distant, so this may be a read error. The rearrangement uses TRBV12-3 or TRBV12-4 and TRBJ1-1, with D tentatively TRBD1 (5 bases). Trimming shortened V by 6 bases and J by 3 bases, and 20 bases separated the two germline ends. The CDR3 length is 16 residues. CDR3: CASRPNPGTSYTEAFF. CDR3 DNA: TGTGCCAGCAGACCTAACCCAGGGACCAGTTACACTGAAGCTTTCTTT.

The chain employs TRBV9 and TRBJ2-1, with 7 bases fitting TRBD2. The ends lost 0 bases at V and 4 bases at J; junction bases unmatched: 7. Germline assignment: CDR1 SGDLS and CDR2 YYNGEE. This CDR3 comprises 16 residues. In nucleotides, the CDR3 is TGTGCCAGCAGCGTAGGGGGGGGGGTAGGGTACAATGAGCAGTTCTTC. Translating it yields CASSVGGGVGYNEQFF.

About this clonotype: With a much larger clone just one base away, this may be a read error. The V call is TRBV5-1, the J call TRBJ2-1; D ambiguous. There are 13 residues in the CDR3. CDR1 and CDR2 (germline): SGHRS, YFSETQ. The CDR3 bases are TGCCCCAGCAGCCCCAATTCCGTTAATGAGCAGTTCTTC. Its protein is CPSSPNSVNEQFF.

CDR3 coding DNA: TGTGCCAGCAGTGATTCATGGGACAGGGCGTATGGCTACACCTTC. Amino acids: CASSDSWDRAYGYTF. V usage is TRBV6-1 and J usage is TRBJ1-2, with TRBD1 matching 9 bases. The CDR3 spans 15 residues. Trimming at V came to 3 bases and at J to 5 bases, leaving 7 bases not matched to a gene. Looked up from germline, CDR1 is MNHNS and CDR2 is SASEGT.

This clonotype was seen at least ten times. The chain combines TRBV11-2 with TRBJ2-1, with 9 nucleotides matching TRBD1. CDR1 and CDR2 from the germline V gene are SGHAT and FQNNGV. V lost 5 bases and J lost 4; bases outside the gene matches: 6. This CDR3 is built from 15 residues. Here the CDR3 DNA reads TGTGCCAGCAGCACGGACAGGGGAGGGTACAATGAGCAGTTCTTC. Translation: CASSTDRGGYNEQFF.

The rearrangement links TRBV11-1 to TRBJ2-7, with a possible D match to TRBD2 (6 bases). Germline CDR1 SGHAT, CDR2 FQDESV (reference sequence). Trimming removed 1 base from V and 3 bases from J, with 19 bases in between. CDR3 length: 17 residues. In DNA form, the CDR3 reads TGTGCCAGCAGCTTAGACGAACCCGGGGGTTATCACTACGAGCAGTACTTC. It codes for CASSLDEPGGYHYEQYF.

The chain couples TRBV5-1 to TRBJ1-2; D not resolved. The CDR3 has 13 residues. V was cut by 4 bases and J by 4 bases, with 11 bases left in between. Germline lookup yields CDR1 SGHRS and CDR2 YFSETQ. The CDR3 bases are TGCGCCAGCAGCACCGACATTATCTATGGCTACACCTTC. Its protein is CASSTDIIYGYTF.

This clonotype was found many times. This chain connects TRBV28 to TRBJ2-3, with a possible D match to TRBD2 (6 bases). Germline V gene sequence: CDR1 MDHEN, CDR2 SYDVKM. This CDR3 is 15 amino acids long. V shed 4 bases and J shed 3 bases, with 14 bases lying between them. DNA for the CDR3: TGTGCCAGCAGTTCGACCGGGAGAGGTACAGATACGCAGTATTTT. Translating gives CASSSTGRGTDTQYF. The full variable domain, in which reference TRBV28 and TRBJ2-3 provide the parts outside the CDR3, is DVKVTQSSRYLVKRTGEKVFLECVQDMDHENMFWYRQDPGLGLRLIYFSYDVKMKEKGDIPEGYSVSREKKERFSLILESASTNQTSMYLCASSSTGRGTDTQYFGPGTRLTVL.

Concerning this clonotype itself: This may be a read error, as it is one base from a much larger clone. The chain employs TRBV29-1 and TRBJ2-3; maybe TRBD2 (7 bases). Germline V gives CDR1 SQVTM, CDR2 ANQGSEA. V shed 7 bases and J shed 14 bases, with 31 bases lying between them. CDR3 length: 15 amino acids. In nucleotides, the CDR3 is TGCAGCGCCGGGGTCGGGGGGACAAGCACAGATACCCGGTATTTT. Its translation is CSAGVGGTSTDTRYF.

This clonotype occurred a few times. This sequence joins TRBV7-8 and TRBJ1-1; 7 bases align to TRBD1. Per germline, CDR1 SGHVS and CDR2 FQNEAQ. V shed 5 bases and J 9 bases; nucleotides not matched to a gene: 6. CDR3 length equals 12 residues. DNA for the CDR3: TGTGCCAGCAGCGTCGGGACAGTTCAAGCTTTCTTT. Encoded protein: CASSVGTVQAFF.

This clonotype was seen a few times. The chain uses TRBV20-1 and TRBJ1-1; D may be TRBD1 (6 bases). V lost 3 bases, J lost 1 base, and 12 bases lay in between. Germline lookup yields CDR1 DFQATT and CDR2 SNEGSKA (reference sequence). This CDR3 is 14 amino acids long. The CDR3 sequence is CSASRGGRNTEAFF. The CDR3 DNA reads TGCAGTGCTAGCCGAGGGGGTAGGAACACTGAAGCTTTCTTT.

This sequence joins TRBV12-3 or TRBV12-4 and TRBJ2-3; D gene unclear. V was cut by 10 bases and J by 11 bases, with 22 bases left in between. The CDR3 consists of 13 residues. CDR3 region: CATSLRGRRRQYF. CDR3 DNA: TGTGCCACATCGCTCCGCGGACGGCGCCGGCAGTATTTT.

This clonotype was counted once. This chain links TRBV6-1 with TRBJ1-1; TRBD1 might be the D (6 bases). V lost 0 bases and J 3 bases, leaving 8 bases between the germline ends. The CDR3 consists of 14 residues. In germline, CDR1 is MNHNS, CDR2 SASEGT. CDR3 in amino acids: CASSEAGADTEAFF. Written as DNA, the CDR3 is TGTGCCAGCAGTGAAGCGGGGGCCGACACTGAAGCTTTCTTT.

The chain uses TRBV20-1 and TRBJ2-3; 10 bases map to TRBD1. Per germline, CDR1 DFQATT and CDR2 SNEGSKA (reference sequence). This CDR3 contains 16 residues. V gave up 7 bases and J gave up 0 bases; unmatched junction bases: 10. The CDR3 spells CSVTRWGQGSTDTQYF. CDR3 DNA sequence: TGCAGTGTAACTCGCTGGGGACAGGGGAGCACAGATACGCAGTATTTT.

This clonotype came up a few times. V usage is TRBV29-1 and J usage is TRBJ2-3, with D tentatively TRBD1 (5 bases). Trimming cost V 0 bases and J 1 base, with 11 bases left between them. CDR1 is SQVTM and CDR2 is ANQGSEA in the germline V gene. This CDR3 is built from 15 residues. Here the CDR3 reads CSVEDQGAGTDTQYF. CDR3 sequence (DNA): TGCAGCGTTGAAGATCAAGGGGCAGGCACAGATACGCAGTATTTT.

The sample holds many counts of this clonotype. The chain joins TRBV7-8 to TRBJ1-2; D not resolved. V was pared by 5 bases and J by 2 bases, with 15 bases between. CDR3 length: 15 residues. In germline, CDR1 is SGHVS, CDR2 FQNEAQ. The CDR3 reads CASSRLDGINYGYTF. The CDR3 region has the DNA TGTGCCAGCAGCCGACTGGACGGCATCAACTATGGCTACACCTTC. The variable domain in full, completed from reference TRBV7-8 and TRBJ1-2, reads GAGVSQSPRYKVAKRGQDVALRCDPISGHVSLFWYQQALGQGPEFLTYFQNEAQLDKSGLPSDRFFAERPEGSVSTLKIQRTQQEDSAVYLCASSRLDGINYGYTFGSGTRLTVV.

The chain uses TRBV12-3 or TRBV12-4 and TRBJ1-2, with 11 bases matching TRBD1. CDR3 size: 16 residues. The junction had 11 bases not matched to a gene; V was cut back by 3 bases and J by 8 bases. The CDR3 nucleotides read TGTGCCAGCAGTTTGACCGATGGGACAGGGGGATGGGGCTACACCTTC. Its protein is CASSLTDGTGGWGYTF.

About this clonotype: At one of its ends the junction is not consistent with the germline gene, which may arise from a read error. The chain uses TRBV2 and TRBJ2-1; 8 bases line up with TRBD1. This CDR3 has 19 residues. Germline V gives CDR1 SNHLY, CDR2 FYNNEI. As DNA, the CDR3 is TGTGCCAGCAGCGGACCTCGGACAGGGCGAGCCCTTACCTACAATAAGCAGTTCTTC. Translating it yields CASSGPRTGRALTYNKQFF.

This clonotype was seen a handful of times. The rearrangement uses TRBV7-2 and TRBJ2-7; 11 nucleotides agree with TRBD1. Per germline, CDR1 SGHTA and CDR2 FQGNSA. This CDR3 is built from 16 residues. The V segment lost 4 bases and the J segment 4 bases; nucleotides outside the gene matches: 9. CDR3 in DNA: TGTGCCAGCAGCTCATCCGGGACAGGGGGTTCGTACGAGCAGTACTTC. Its translation is CASSSSGTGGSYEQYF.

The chain carries TRBV5-1 and TRBJ1-1; 7 bases fit TRBD1. The length of the CDR3 is 15 residues. Per the germline V gene, CDR1 is SGHRS and CDR2 is YFSETQ. The ends lost 2 bases at V and 0 bases at J; junction bases unmatched: 4. CDR3 nucleotide sequence: TGCGCCAGCAGCTTATCACAGGGGATGAACACTGAAGCTTTCTTT. Amino acid sequence: CASSLSQGMNTEAFF.

The chain recombines TRBV5-5 with TRBJ1-1; 8 bases line up with TRBD1. Germline V gene data show CDR1 as SGHKS and CDR2 as YYEKEE (reference sequence). The CDR3 is 16 residues long. V shed 4 bases and J 0 bases; nucleotides not matched to a gene: 8. CDR3 sequence: CASSGQGPGMNTEAFF. In nucleotides, the CDR3 is TGTGCCAGCAGCGGACAGGGCCCCGGTATGAACACTGAAGCTTTCTTT.

In its sample, this clonotype was seen once. V and J are TRBV12-3 or TRBV12-4 and TRBJ2-1; D not certain. The CDR3 sequence is 16 residues long. The V end lost 6 bases, the J end lost 0 bases, and 15 bases lay between the germline ends. CDR3 coding DNA: TGTGCCAGCAGGGACCCGGGCCAGAGCTCCTACAATGAGCAGTTCTTC. Amino acid sequence: CASRDPGQSSYNEQFF.

This clonotype was counted at least ten times. V is TRBV28 and J is TRBJ2-3; 12 bases are a match to TRBD2. Germline CDR1 is MDHEN and CDR2 is SYDVKM. This CDR3 comprises 15 residues. J gave up 6 bases and V 6 bases, and 7 bases lay outside the gene matches. CDR3 protein: CASRTGLAGKDTQYF. In DNA form, the CDR3 reads TGTGCCAGCAGAACCGGACTAGCGGGAAAGGATACGCAGTATTTT.

This clonotype has at least ten counts. This chain joins TRBV28 and TRBJ2-1; TRBD2 agrees at 12 bases. Per the germline V gene, CDR1 is MDHEN and CDR2 is SYDVKM. The CDR3 is 12 amino acids. V shed 6 bases and J 13 bases; nucleotides not matched to a gene: 4. CDR3 coding DNA: TGTGCCAGCAGACAGACTAGCGGGAGTCAGTTCTTC. Its protein is CASRQTSGSQFF. Full variable domain (outside the CDR3, taken from reference TRBV28 and TRBJ2-1): DVKVTQSSRYLVKRTGEKVFLECVQDMDHENMFWYRQDPGLGLRLIYFSYDVKMKEKGDIPEGYSVSREKKERFSLILESASTNQTSMYLCASRQTSGSQFFGPGTRLTVL.

This clonotype was detected many times. The genes are TRBV5-1 and TRBJ1-1; the D is unclear. The CDR3 is 14 amino acids. V lost 4 bases, J lost 0 bases, and 10 bases lay in between. Germline lookup yields CDR1 SGHRS and CDR2 YFSETQ. The CDR3 sequence is CASSDTLMNTEAFF. CDR3 bases: TGCGCCAGCAGCGACACCTTAATGAACACTGAAGCTTTCTTT.